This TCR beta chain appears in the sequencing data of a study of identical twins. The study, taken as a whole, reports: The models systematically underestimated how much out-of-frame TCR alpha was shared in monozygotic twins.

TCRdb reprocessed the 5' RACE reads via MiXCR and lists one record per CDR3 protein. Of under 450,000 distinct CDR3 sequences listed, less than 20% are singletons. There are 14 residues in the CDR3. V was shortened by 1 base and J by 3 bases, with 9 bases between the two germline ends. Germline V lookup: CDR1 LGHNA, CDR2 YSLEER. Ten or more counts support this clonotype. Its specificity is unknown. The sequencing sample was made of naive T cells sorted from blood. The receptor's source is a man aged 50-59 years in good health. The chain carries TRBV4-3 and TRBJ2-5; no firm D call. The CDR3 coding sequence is TGCGCCAGCAGCCAAGGTCCAGCCGAAGAGACCCAGTACTTC. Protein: CASSQGPAEETQYF.